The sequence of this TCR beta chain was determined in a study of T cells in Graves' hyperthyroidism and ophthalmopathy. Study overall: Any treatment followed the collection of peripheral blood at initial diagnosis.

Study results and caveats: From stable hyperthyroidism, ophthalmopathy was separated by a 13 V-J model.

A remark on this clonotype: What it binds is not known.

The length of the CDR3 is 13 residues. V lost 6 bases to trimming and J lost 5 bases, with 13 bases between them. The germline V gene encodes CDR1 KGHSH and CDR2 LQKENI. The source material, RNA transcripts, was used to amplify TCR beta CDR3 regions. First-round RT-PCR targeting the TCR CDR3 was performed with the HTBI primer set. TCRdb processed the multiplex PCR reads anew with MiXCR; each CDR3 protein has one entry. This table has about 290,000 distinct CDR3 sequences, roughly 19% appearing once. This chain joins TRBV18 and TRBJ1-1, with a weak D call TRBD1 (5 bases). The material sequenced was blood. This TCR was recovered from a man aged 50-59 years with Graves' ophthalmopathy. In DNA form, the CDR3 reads TGTGCCAGCTCCCCCGACAGACAGACTGAAGCTTTCTTT. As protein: CASSPDRQTEAFF.